This T cell receptor beta chain is from a study of T cell responses to AZD1222 COVID-19 vaccine. Data came from immunoSEQ multiplex PCR; TCRdb stores just in-frame clones and leaves some out. The sample lists 120,000 or so clones, 70% to 85% seen once, with about a quarter in the top ten. This clonotype was sampled from an adult who received the AZD1222 COVID-19 vaccine. Sequences were derived from peripheral blood, sampled 28 days after the second AZD1222 dose.

For the CDR3, the DNA is TGTGCCATCGAGACAGGGAGAGCCACCATATATTTT. Its protein is CAIETGRATIYF. The chain links TRBV10-3 to TRBJ1-3; TRBD1 matches at 7 bases. After removal of 8 bases from V and 9 bases from J, the junction contained 7 bases not matched to a gene. Germline V gene lookup returns CDR1 ENHRY and CDR2 SYGVKD. This CDR3 is 12 amino acids long.